The 24 T cell receptor beta chains below were found in one sample sequenced in a study of cytomegalovirus exposure and HLA in healthy donors. Both 60 Vbeta primers and 13 Jbeta primers went into the PCR. The protocol was immunoSEQ multiplex PCR, while the TCRdb copy is restricted to in-frame clones and leaves out a portion. The data hold approximately 200,000 clones, with over 75% observed a single time. Input material: PBMCs. The receptor set was obtained from a girl aged 2-10 years in good health and CMV-seronegative.

This chain links TRBV2 with TRBJ1-6, with 7 bases fitting TRBD1. With V trimmed by 6 bases and J by 9 bases, 8 bases remained unmatched. Germline CDR1 reads SNHLY; CDR2 reads FYNNEI. The CDR3 sequence is 14 residues long. CDR3 loop: CASSTGTDTSPLHF. In nucleotides, the CDR3 is TGTGCCAGCAGCACCGGGACAGACACTTCACCCCTCCACTTT.

The V call is TRBV2, the J call TRBJ2-1; 12 positions match TRBD2. The CDR3 runs to 17 residues. Trimming at V came to 10 bases and at J to 2 bases, leaving 12 bases not matched to a gene. Germline V CDR1 and CDR2: SNHLY, FYNNEI. As DNA, the CDR3 is TGTGCCATCCGGACACGCGGACTAGCGGGGACCTACAATGAGCAGTTCTTC. Protein sequence: CAIRTRGLAGTYNEQFF. Together with reference TRBV2 and TRBJ2-1, the CDR3 gives the full variable domain: EPEVTQTPSHQVTQMGQEVILRCVPISNHLYFYWYRQILGQKVEFLVSFYNNEISEKSEIFDDQFSVERPDGSNFTLKIRSTKLEDSAMYFCAIRTRGLAGTYNEQFFGPGTRLTVL.

V and J are TRBV5-1 and TRBJ1-4, with 8 bases fitting TRBD1. There are 14 residues in the CDR3. Trimming cost V 4 bases and J 7 bases; bases outside gene matches: 6. Germline V gene sequence: CDR1 SGHRS, CDR2 YFSETQ. The CDR3 DNA reads as TGCGCCAGCAGCCCTGACAGGGGAGGTGAAAAACTGTTTTTT. Amino acids: CASSPDRGGEKLFF.

CDR3 nucleotides: TGCGCCAGCAGCCAATTGCTGGGGCCAGACGAGCAGTACTTC. This gives the protein CASSQLLGPDEQYF. V usage is TRBV4-1 and J usage is TRBJ2-7; the D gene is possibly TRBD1 (5 bases). The length of the CDR3 is 14 residues. Germline CDR1 and CDR2: MGHRA and YSYEKL. Trimming took off 2 bases at V and 5 bases at J, with 13 bases between the two ends.

The chain links TRBV10-2 to TRBJ2-3, with 10 positions matching TRBD2. The V and J ends lost 0 bases and 4 bases, in that order; junction bases with no gene match: 7. The CDR3 totals 17 residues. The germline V gene encodes CDR1 WSHSY and CDR2 SAAADI. In nucleotides, the CDR3 is TGCGCCAGCAGTGAGTCCGCTAGCGGGGGTATAGCAGATACGCAGTATTTT. Residues: CASSESASGGIADTQYF.

This clone was observed a handful of times. This chain connects TRBV15 to TRBJ2-7; D remains ambiguous. Trimming removed 5 bases from V and 0 bases from J, with 11 bases in between. The CDR3 is made up of 14 amino acids. Germline V gene lookup returns CDR1 LNHNV and CDR2 YYDKDF (reference sequence). CDR3 bases: TGTGCCACCAGCCCTGGTCAGTACTCCTACGAGCAGTACTTC. Its protein is CATSPGQYSYEQYF.

The rearrangement joins TRBV7-9 to TRBJ2-5, with 10 bases that match TRBD2. Per germline, CDR1 SEHNR and CDR2 FQNEAQ (reference sequence). CDR3 length: 16 amino acids. The junction had 6 bases not matched to a gene; V was cut back by 1 base and J by 4 bases. The CDR3 coding sequence is TGTGCCAGCAGCTTAGTCCCCCAGCGGGGGGGAGAGACCCAGTACTTC. Translation gives CASSLVPQRGGETQYF.

The J gene is TRBJ1-4, the V gene TRBV4-1; no firm D call. This CDR3 has 16 residues. Looked up from germline, CDR1 is MGHRA and CDR2 is YSYEKL. The V end lost 1 base, the J end lost 0 bases, and 9 bases lay between the germline ends. This CDR3 reads CASSQAVPATNEKLFF. The CDR3 DNA reads TGCGCCAGCAGCCAAGCGGTGCCCGCAACTAATGAAAAACTGTTTTTT.

J is TRBJ1-6 and V is TRBV6-4; 9 bases are shared with TRBD1. This CDR3 is 14 amino acids long. CDR1 MRHNA and CDR2 SNTAGT come from the germline V gene. V shed 0 bases, J shed 11 bases, and the junction held 2 bases outside the gene matches. The CDR3 reads CASSDSTGGPPLHF. CDR3 nucleotide sequence: TGTGCCAGCAGTGACTCGACAGGGGGTCCACCCCTCCACTTT.

V usage is TRBV27 and J usage is TRBJ2-3; 7 bases map to TRBD2. The CDR3 runs 15 residues. The ends lost 3 bases at V and 2 bases at J; junction bases unmatched: 5. Germline values: CDR1 MNHEY, CDR2 SMNVEV (reference sequence). The CDR3 DNA follows: TGTGCCAGCAGTTTCACGGGACTAACCACAGATACGCAGTATTTT. Amino acids: CASSFTGLTTDTQYF.

J is TRBJ2-7 and V is TRBV5-4; 10 bases align to TRBD1. The CDR3 spans 16 residues. After removal of 2 bases from V and 4 bases from J, the junction contained 9 bases not matched to a gene. CDR1 is SGHNT and CDR2 is YYREEE in the germline V gene (reference sequence). The chain's CDR3 is CASSLDRDRGSYEQYF. CDR3 in DNA: TGTGCCAGCAGCTTAGACCGGGACAGGGGCTCATACGAGCAGTACTTC.

The chain employs TRBV7-6 and TRBJ1-6; D call uncertain. Germline V gives CDR1 SGHVS, CDR2 FNYEAQ. CDR3 size: 16 residues. Trimming removed 0 bases from V and 10 bases from J, with 16 bases in between. In nucleotides, the CDR3 is TGTGCCAGCAGCTTAGCTTATGCGGCGCTAGAATCACCCCTCCACTTT. Encoded protein: CASSLAYAALESPLHF.

CDR3 nucleotides: TGTGCCAGCAGGGGCCGACAGAAAGAGACCCAGTACTTC. It encodes CASRGRQKETQYF. The gene calls are TRBV2 and TRBJ2-5, with a possible D match to TRBD1 (5 bases). With 6 bases removed from V and 3 bases from J, the gap between germline ends came to 11 bases. Germline assignment: CDR1 SNHLY and CDR2 FYNNEI. The CDR3 has 13 residues.

The chain carries TRBV14 and TRBJ1-4; D is perhaps TRBD1 (5 bases). V was clipped by 0 bases and J by 10 bases, with 9 bases between them. CDR1 SGHDN and CDR2 FVKESK come from the germline V gene. The CDR3 is 13 amino acids. The CDR3 DNA reads as TGTGCCAGCAGCCAAGATCGGGGGAGAAAACTGTTTTTT. As protein: CASSQDRGRKLFF.

This chain joins TRBV6-6 and TRBJ2-7; TRBD1 matches at 9 bases. The germline gives CDR1 MNHNY, CDR2 SVGAGI (reference sequence). V was clipped by 6 bases and J by 2 bases; unmatched bases: 5. This CDR3 has 14 residues. The CDR3 loop is CASRKGQGAYEQYF. CDR3 DNA sequence: TGTGCCAGCAGGAAGGGACAGGGCGCCTACGAGCAGTACTTC.

The CDR3 sequence is CASSLRTGREQYF. The CDR3 DNA reads TGTGCCAGCAGTCTACGGACAGGGCGCGAGCAGTACTTC. V gene TRBV6-5 combines with J gene TRBJ2-7, with TRBD1 matching 8 bases. V was pared by 5 bases and J by 6 bases, with 6 bases of the junction left unmatched. The V gene's germline CDR1 is MNHEY and CDR2 SVGAGI. CDR3 length equals 13 residues.

CDR3 in DNA: TGTGCCGGAAAGACAGGCCCTGGGGCCAACGTCCTGACTTTC. Amino acids: CAGKTGPGANVLTF. The rearrangement joins TRBV2 to TRBJ2-6, with D perhaps matching TRBD1 (6 bases). V was shortened by 11 bases and J by 2 bases, with 13 bases between the two germline ends. The CDR3 has 14 amino acids. Germline loops: CDR1 SNHLY, CDR2 FYNNEI.

This clone occurred a few times. The chain combines TRBV18 with TRBJ2-7; 7 bases fit TRBD1. The CDR3 length is 17 residues. The junction had 18 bases not matched to a gene; V was cut back by 4 bases and J by 6 bases. Germline CDR1 reads KGHSH; CDR2 reads LQKENI. CDR3 in amino acids: CASSLIRGDRVYFEQYF. As DNA, the CDR3 is TGTGCCAGCTCACTAATTCGGGGAGACAGGGTTTATTTCGAGCAGTACTTC.

The chain carries TRBV11-3 and TRBJ2-5; 8 bases are a match to TRBD2. Germline trimming cut 5 bases from V and 1 base from J; bases unmatched to any gene: 3. The CDR3 loop spans 14 amino acids. Germline CDR1 and CDR2: SGHNT and YENEEA. The CDR3 spells CASSRRGAQETQYF. In DNA form, the CDR3 reads TGTGCCAGCAGCCGGCGGGGGGCCCAAGAGACCCAGTACTTC.

The chain joins TRBV10-2 to TRBJ2-2; 11 bases fit TRBD2. Per germline, CDR1 WSHSY and CDR2 SAAADI. V trimming: 8 bases; J trimming: 7 bases; junction bases outside the gene matches: 9. This CDR3 comprises 15 residues. This chain's CDR3 is CASSTTSGILGELFF. In nucleotides, the CDR3 is TGCGCCAGCTCCACGACTAGCGGGATTCTCGGGGAGCTGTTTTTT.

The gene calls are TRBV2 and TRBJ1-5, with TRBD1 identical over 7 bases. CDR1 SNHLY and CDR2 FYNNEI come from the germline V gene. The length of the CDR3 is 14 residues. After removal of 6 bases from V and 0 bases from J, the junction contained 2 bases not matched to a gene. Here the CDR3 reads CASRTGHSNQPQHF. The CDR3 coding sequence is TGTGCCAGCAGGACAGGGCATAGCAATCAGCCCCAGCATTTT. The full variable domain, rest sourced from reference TRBV2 and TRBJ1-5, is EPEVTQTPSHQVTQMGQEVILRCVPISNHLYFYWYRQILGQKVEFLVSFYNNEISEKSEIFDDQFSVERPDGSNFTLKIRSTKLEDSAMYFCASRTGHSNQPQHFGDGTRLSIL.

The CDR3 bases are TGTGCCAGCAGTTTATCCTGGGGGGTCGAGCAGTACTTC. The encoded protein is CASSLSWGVEQYF. This chain uses TRBV27 with TRBJ2-7; D might be TRBD2 (6 bases). V was trimmed by 0 bases and J by 6 bases, leaving 9 bases between them. The CDR3 consists of 13 residues. Germline assignment: CDR1 MNHEY and CDR2 SMNVEV (reference sequence).

The rearrangement links TRBV6-1 to TRBJ1-5, with no clear D. V was clipped by 5 bases and J by 3 bases, with 8 bases between them. Germline V lookup: CDR1 MNHNS, CDR2 SASEGT. The CDR3 spans 13 residues. The CDR3 is CASSLQANQPQHF. The CDR3 DNA reads TGTGCCAGCAGTCTGCAAGCCAATCAGCCCCAGCATTTT.

This sequence joins TRBV5-1 and TRBJ2-7, with 10 bases matching TRBD2. V was pared by 0 bases and J by 2 bases, with 8 bases of the junction left unmatched. Germline V gene lookup returns CDR1 SGHRS and CDR2 YFSETQ. The CDR3 extends over 17 amino acids. CDR3 protein: CASSLVTSGGAPYEQYF. DNA of the CDR3: TGCGCCAGCAGCTTGGTGACCAGCGGGGGGGCCCCCTACGAGCAGTACTTC. Looking up the rest from reference TRBV5-1 and TRBJ2-7 gives the full variable domain: KAGVTQTPRYLIKTRGQQVTLSCSPISGHRSVSWYQQTPGQGLQFLFEYFSETQRNKGNFPGRFSGRQFSNSRSEMNVSTLELGDSALYLCASSLVTSGGAPYEQYFGPGTRLTVT.